These 25 T cell receptor beta chains came from one sample sequenced in a study of OX40 agonist ivuxolimab in advanced cancers. The method was immunoSEQ multiplex PCR; TCRdb's version includes in-frame clones alone and lacks a portion of them. The sample has roughly 64,000 clones, 80% to 85% seen once. The sequencing here drew on CD4+ or CD8+ T cells sorted from blood, taken in a trial of the OX40 agonist ivuxolimab. The receptors come from an adult with an advanced solid tumor such as melanoma, head and neck, liver or kidney cancer.

The rearrangement joins TRBV7-9 to TRBJ2-3; TRBD2 matches at 13 bases. The CDR3 is made up of 17 amino acids. The V segment lost 4 bases and the J segment 5 bases; nucleotides outside the gene matches: 9. The germline gives CDR1 SEHNR, CDR2 FQNEAQ (reference sequence). The CDR3 spells CASSSPGLAGEIDTQYF. CDR3 nucleotide sequence: TGTGCCAGCAGCTCCCCAGGACTAGCGGGAGAGATAGATACGCAGTATTTT. The whole variable domain, remainder taken from reference TRBV7-9 and TRBJ2-3, is DTGVSQNPRHKITKRGQNVTFRCDPISEHNRLYWYRQTLGQGPEFLTYFQNEAQLEKSRLLSDRFSAERPKGSFSTLEIQRTEQGDSAMYLCASSSPGLAGEIDTQYFGPGTRLTVL.

This clone was seen only a few times. The V call is TRBV19, the J call TRBJ1-4; D unresolved. CDR1 is LNHDA and CDR2 is SQIVND in the germline V gene (reference sequence). The V end was cut by 6 bases, the J end by 5 bases, with 19 bases between. The CDR3 consists of 16 residues. This chain's CDR3 is CASRSVGMTLNEKLFF. The CDR3 DNA reads as TGTGCCAGTAGATCAGTCGGGATGACCTTAAATGAAAAACTGTTTTTT.

The chain is built from TRBV7-9 and TRBJ2-7; D uncertain. Germline V gene lookup returns CDR1 SEHNR and CDR2 FQNEAQ (reference sequence). The CDR3 has 13 residues. With 5 bases removed from V and 3 bases from J, the gap between germline ends came to 11 bases. The CDR3: CASSRHVGYEQYF. The DNA of the CDR3 is TGTGCCAGCAGCCGACACGTCGGCTACGAGCAGTACTTC.

The rearrangement links TRBV12-5 to TRBJ1-2; no clear D gene. V dropped 1 base and J dropped 4 bases, with 7 bases sitting between them. CDR1 and CDR2 from the germline V gene are LGHNT and FRNRAP. The CDR3 contains 13 residues. CDR3 in amino acids: CASGLDSSYGYTF. The CDR3, as DNA: TGTGCTAGTGGTTTGGACAGCAGCTATGGCTACACCTTC.

The chain links TRBV25-1 to TRBJ2-3; TRBD2 agrees at 11 bases. Trimming took 1 base from V and 4 from J; bases not matched to a gene: 7. The CDR3 sequence is 17 residues long. Germline V gene data show CDR1 as MGHDK and CDR2 as SYGVNS. The CDR3 sequence: CASSEWLAGGMPDTQYF. DNA of the CDR3: TGTGCCAGCAGTGAATGGCTAGCGGGAGGAATGCCAGATACGCAGTATTTT.

This clone was detected a few times. The J gene is TRBJ1-1, the V gene TRBV11-2; possibly TRBD1 for D (6 bases). This CDR3 region has 15 residues. The V gene's germline CDR1 is SGHAT and CDR2 FQNNGV. The V end was cut by 7 bases, the J end by 4 bases, with 19 bases between. DNA for the CDR3: TGTGCCAGCACCCTTTTAAGGGGGAGAATCACTGAAGCTTTCTTT. Translated: CASTLLRGRITEAFF.

The genes are TRBV11-3 and TRBJ2-7; 7 bases align to TRBD1. V lost 1 base and J lost 3; bases outside the gene matches: 3. The length of the CDR3 is 14 residues. CDR1 and CDR2 (germline): SGHNT, YENEEA. The CDR3 DNA follows: TGTGCCAGCAGCTTAGGGACAGGTTACTACGAGCAGTACTTC. Residues: CASSLGTGYYEQYF.

CDR3 in amino acids: CASSPLGQAYEQYF. As DNA, the CDR3 is TGTGCCAGCAGTCCCTTGGGACAAGCCTACGAGCAGTACTTC. V gene TRBV27 combines with J gene TRBJ2-5, with D tentatively TRBD1 (6 bases). The better agreement between TRBJ2-7 and the DNA end casts doubt on the J call. From germline, CDR1 is MNHEY and CDR2 SMNVEV (reference sequence). The CDR3 is 14 residues long.

This chain connects TRBV19 to TRBJ1-4; D gene ambiguous. Germline assignment: CDR1 LNHDA and CDR2 SQIVND (reference sequence). The CDR3 is 14 amino acids. V dropped 5 bases and J dropped 8 bases, with 15 bases sitting between them. The CDR3 bases are TGTGCCAGTAGTGACATTGGAGGCGGAGAAAAACTGTTTTTT. Translated: CASSDIGGGEKLFF. The whole variable domain, filled in from reference TRBV19 and TRBJ1-4, reads DGGITQSPKYLFRKEGQNVTLSCEQNLNHDAMYWYRQDPGQGLRLIYYSQIVNDFQKGDIAEGYSVSREKKESFPLTVTSAQKNPTAFYLCASSDIGGGEKLFFGSGTQLSVL.

V and J are TRBV5-1 and TRBJ1-1; D gene unclear. The CDR3 consists of 13 residues. The V gene lost 0 bases and the J gene lost 5 bases, with 8 bases spanning the gap. The germline V gene encodes CDR1 SGHRS and CDR2 YFSETQ. Here the CDR3 reads CASSLEPGTEAFF. In nucleotides, the CDR3 is TGCGCCAGCAGCTTGGAACCGGGAACTGAAGCTTTCTTT.

V is TRBV5-1 and J is TRBJ2-5; D is perhaps TRBD1 (5 bases). V lost 4 bases and J lost 1, with 11 bases in between. The CDR3 consists of 14 residues. Germline V lookup: CDR1 SGHRS, CDR2 YFSETQ. The CDR3 DNA follows: TGCGCCAGCAGCCCGGACAACCGCCAAGAGACCCAGTACTTC. Its protein product is CASSPDNRQETQYF. The variable domain in full, with the rest retrieved from reference TRBV5-1 and TRBJ2-5, is KAGVTQTPRYLIKTRGQQVTLSCSPISGHRSVSWYQQTPGQGLQFLFEYFSETQRNKGNFPGRFSGRQFSNSRSEMNVSTLELGDSALYLCASSPDNRQETQYFGPGTRLLVL.

The rearrangement uses TRBV6-5 and TRBJ1-3; D unclear. CDR1 MNHEY and CDR2 SVGAGI come from the germline V gene. V was shortened by 6 bases and J by 2 bases, with 14 bases between the two germline ends. This CDR3 has 15 amino acids. The CDR3 sequence is CASSPDTQAGNTIYF. CDR3 nucleotide sequence: TGTGCCAGCAGCCCTGACACGCAGGCTGGAAACACCATATATTTT.

This chain uses TRBV6-5 with TRBJ1-1, with D hard to call. In germline, CDR1 is MNHEY, CDR2 SVGAGI. Deletions cut 6 bases from V and 3 bases from J, with 8 bases between. This CDR3 is built from 12 residues. CDR3 region: CASRQTYTEAFF. DNA for the CDR3: TGTGCCAGCAGACAGACTTACACTGAAGCTTTCTTT.

This clone has a single count. J is TRBJ1-2 and V is TRBV4-1, with 10 bases matching TRBD1. The CDR3 totals 15 residues. The V and J ends lost 4 bases and 6 bases, in that order; junction bases with no gene match: 8. Germline assignment: CDR1 MGHRA and CDR2 YSYEKL. In DNA, the CDR3 is TGCGCCAGCAGCCCCAGTCCCGGGACAGGGGATGGCTACACCTTC. Its translation: CASSPSPGTGDGYTF.

The chain couples TRBV21-1 to TRBJ2-1; the D call in the table, TRBD2, was not verified against the DNA. TRBV21-1 is assigned pseudogene status. The CDR3 sequence is 19 residues long. CDR3 nucleotide sequence: TGTGCCAGCACCCCGGCGGGGAGATTCCGATTGAGCTCCTACAATGAGCAGTTCTTC. Translation gives CASTPAGRFRLSSYNEQFF.

This chain joins TRBV11-3 and TRBJ2-2, with 7 bases matching TRBD2. V shed 4 bases and J 5 bases; nucleotides not matched to a gene: 10. CDR3 length: 16 amino acids. Germline V gene lookup returns CDR1 SGHNT and CDR2 YENEEA. The CDR3 sequence is CASSSYGGRGTGELFF. DNA of the CDR3: TGTGCCAGCAGCTCCTACGGGGGGAGAGGAACCGGGGAGCTGTTTTTT. Looking up the rest from reference TRBV11-3 and TRBJ2-2 gives the full variable domain: EAGVVQSPRYKIIEKKQPVAFWCNPISGHNTLYWYLQNLGQGPELLIRYENEEAVDDSQLPKDRFSAERLKGVDSTLKIQPAELGDSAVYLCASSSYGGRGTGELFFGEGSRLTVL.

This clone appeared a single time. The chain uses TRBV28 and TRBJ2-3; 8 bases line up with TRBD2. The CDR3 contains 18 residues. Germline V gives CDR1 MDHEN, CDR2 SYDVKM. The J segment lost 3 bases and the V segment lost 2 bases, leaving 13 bases of the junction unmatched. The CDR3 DNA follows: TGTGCCAGCAGTTTAAGGTTAGACAGCGGGGGTTCTACAGATACGCAGTATTTT. Translated: CASSLRLDSGGSTDTQYF.

V and J are TRBV30 and TRBJ2-7, with D unresolved. V lost 2 bases and J 0 bases, leaving 14 bases between the germline ends. The CDR3 has 15 residues. Germline V gene lookup returns CDR1 GTSNPN and CDR2 SVGIG (reference sequence). The CDR3 spells CAWSRTGPSSYEQYF. In DNA, the CDR3 is TGTGCCTGGAGTAGGACGGGTCCTTCCTCCTACGAGCAGTACTTC.

CDR3 coding DNA: TGTGCCAGCAGCTGGGACAGGGGAGGATATGGCTACACCTTC. Amino acid sequence: CASSWDRGGYGYTF. The chain couples TRBV7-2 to TRBJ1-2; TRBD1 aligns across 10 bases. The germline CDR1 and CDR2 sequences are SGHTA and FQGNSA. V gave up 4 bases and J gave up 5 bases; unmatched junction bases: 4. The CDR3 runs 14 residues.

This chain links TRBV19 with TRBJ2-2; unclear D gene. Germline CDR1 and CDR2: LNHDA and SQIVND (reference sequence). The ends were cut back, 3 bases at V and 4 bases at J, with 9 bases in the middle. The CDR3 loop spans 14 amino acids. CDR3 loop: CASSIQLTTGELFF. The CDR3 DNA reads TGTGCCAGTAGTATCCAGCTCACCACCGGGGAGCTGTTTTTT.

The V and J genes are TRBV7-2 and TRBJ2-2, with unresolved D. Germline-derived CDR1 and CDR2 are SGHTA and FQGNSA. There are 14 residues in the CDR3. The ends were cut back, 6 bases at V and 1 base at J, with 9 bases in the middle. The CDR3 sequence is CASRIGLNTGELFF. The CDR3 nucleotides are TGTGCCAGCAGAATAGGGCTGAACACCGGGGAGCTGTTTTTT.

This chain uses TRBV6-1 with TRBJ1-5; a weak D match, TRBD1 (5 bases). Germline CDR1 MNHNS, CDR2 SASEGT. The CDR3 is made up of 15 amino acids. V lost 2 bases to trimming and J lost 3 bases, with 11 bases between them. The CDR3 coding sequence is TGTGCCAGCAGTGAACACCAGGGTCCCAATCAGCCCCAGCATTTT. Residues: CASSEHQGPNQPQHF.

The J gene is TRBJ1-1, the V gene TRBV7-6; possibly TRBD1 for D (5 bases). CDR3 length: 13 amino acids. Trimming took 2 bases from V and 5 from J, leaving 9 bases between them. Germline CDR1 is SGHVS and CDR2 is FNYEAQ. The chain's CDR3 is CASSLFPGTEAFF. The CDR3 bases are TGTGCCAGCAGCTTATTCCCAGGGACTGAAGCTTTCTTT.

The chain joins TRBV4-1 to TRBJ1-1, with D perhaps matching TRBD1 (6 bases). CDR3 length: 15 amino acids. Deletions cut 3 bases from V and 0 bases from J, with 11 bases between. CDR1 and CDR2 (germline): MGHRA, YSYEKL. The CDR3 here is CASSQPGTMNTEAFF. The DNA of the CDR3 is TGCGCCAGCAGCCAGCCCGGGACAATGAACACTGAAGCTTTCTTT.

The chain links TRBV29-1 to TRBJ2-1; possibly TRBD2 for D (6 bases). CDR3 size: 16 residues. The germline V gene has CDR1 SQVTM and CDR2 ANQGSEA. The V and J ends lost 2 bases and 0 bases respectively, with 14 bases between them. CDR3 sequence (DNA): TGCAGCGTTGAACCCCTACGGGAGAGCTCCTACAATGAGCAGTTCTTC. Amino acids: CSVEPLRESSYNEQFF.